The T cell receptor (beta chain) under discussion was sequenced for a study of CD8 T cells in ankylosing spondylitis. Notes on the study in general: Disease-associated clones were CD8+ and fairly uncommon in peripheral blood. What appeared characteristic of ankylosing spondylitis blood was a TCR beta motif of several highly homologous variants. The study looked at matched synovial fluid samples from ankylosing spondylitis patients. Disease-linked clones were reported to be significantly enriched there.

Per germline, CDR1 SGHTA and CDR2 FQGNSA. The V and J ends lost 5 bases and 8 bases, in that order; junction bases with no gene match: 8. The length of the CDR3 is 14 residues. Quantitative 5'-RACE with molecular barcodes was used to make the TCR beta libraries. TCRdb processed the 5' RACE reads anew with MiXCR; each CDR3 protein has one entry. The data contain about 300,000 distinct CDR3 sequences, 11% of them singletons. This clonotype was picked up a small number of times. Its antigen is undetermined. The origin of this receptor is a female donor with ankylosing spondylitis or in good health (not recorded which). The specimen was blood, either unsorted or a sorted T cell fraction (not recorded which). This rearrangement joins TRBV7-2 to TRBJ1-4; 7 nucleotides align to TRBD1. The CDR3 region has the DNA TGTGCCAGCAGCCTCTGGGACAGACCCGAAAAACTGTTTTTT. Residues: CASSLWDRPEKLFF.